The clone carrying this T cell receptor beta chain occurred once. This record comes from a study of blood T cell repertoires in COVID-19. Study overall: The United States, Italy and Spain were the sources of the acute and convalescent COVID-19 samples. Nucleic acid was either cDNA or gDNA, and it came from T cells, B-cell-depleted T cells, or PBMCs.

The authors' processing: How many nucleated cells were present was estimated from reference gene primer amplification. The method was immunoSEQ multiplex PCR; TCRdb's version includes in-frame clones alone and lacks a portion of them. V, J and clone size are taken as reported in that table, and D and trimming were inferred from the DNA itself. This sample has approximately 190,000 clones, with roughly four fifths found just once. Trimming left V 8 bases short and J 5 bases short, with 22 bases between. The CDR3 loop spans 16 amino acids. Germline CDR1 LNHDA, CDR2 SQIVND (reference sequence). Sequences were obtained from peripheral blood. The rearrangement uses TRBV19 and TRBJ1-5; D gene uncertain. The TCR originated in a woman aged 40 to 50 with acute or convalescent COVID-19. The CDR3 bases are TGTGCCAGTGGGGTCGAGTTGGGAGGACGCGATCAGCCCCAGCATTTT. Its translation is CASGVELGGRDQPQHF.